This T cell receptor beta chain was recovered during a study of CD8 T cells in Susac syndrome. Sequencing of TCR beta was undertaken in CD8+ and CD4+ T cells derived from blood. Bulk CD8+ and CD4+ cells came from magnetic negative isolation; CD8+ TEMRA by FACS. Reverse transcription of roughly 0.5 to 1 ug RNA was carried out with random hexamers. Via MiXCR, TCRdb re-called the immunoSEQ multiplex PCR reads, giving one row per CDR3 protein. The top ten clones hold 0.16% of a sample with 150,000 to 180,000 distinct CDR3 sequences, approximately 95% of them seen once. Looked up from germline, CDR1 is LGHDT and CDR2 is YNNKEL (reference sequence). The CDR3 has 12 residues. Between the trimmed V and J ends, which lost 3 bases and 4 bases, there was a span of 4 bases.

V is TRBV3-1 and J is TRBJ1-5; D is unclear. Sequenced input: CD4+ T cells from PBMCs. The clonotype comes from a human donor with Susac syndrome. The CDR3 bases are TGTGCCAGCAGCCACCTTAATCAGCCCCAGCATTTT. Translation: CASSHLNQPQHF.